The 10 T cell receptor beta chains below were found in one sample sequenced in a study of monozygotic twins with inflammatory bowel disease. TCRdb re-called the 5' RACE reads and catalogs CDR3 proteins one per entry, DNA excluded. Here the sample table reports about 300,000 distinct CDR3 sequences. The sequenced sample was blood. The source is a human donor with ulcerative colitis or Crohn's disease, or a healthy co-twin of an affected twin (not recorded which).

The chain combines TRBV25-1 with TRBJ1-5; TCRdb proposes TRBD1, but this gene call is untestable without DNA. CDR1 is MGHDK, CDR2 SYGVNS, per germline. The CDR3 contains 15 residues. The CDR3 is CASNSGQGDNQPQHF.

This chain links TRBV20-1 with TRBJ2-3; the TCRdb call, TRBD2, lacks DNA for checking. This CDR3 region has 19 residues. CDR1 and CDR2 (germline): DFQATT, SNEGSKA (reference sequence). CDR3 in amino acids: CSASFRGAGGPVGTDTQYF.

CDR3 in amino acids: CASGIYSNQPQHF. The rearrangement uses TRBV27 and TRBJ1-5. The germline V gene encodes CDR1 MNHEY and CDR2 SMNVEV (reference sequence). The CDR3 has 13 residues.

The V and J genes are TRBV7-8 and TRBJ2-2. The germline gives CDR1 SGHVS, CDR2 FQNEAQ. This CDR3 region has 14 residues. Here the CDR3 reads CASSKTGRTGELFF.

The rearrangement links TRBV2 to TRBJ2-1; TCRdb returns TRBD2, unconfirmable since there is no DNA. Germline CDR1 is SNHLY and CDR2 is FYNNEI. There are 12 residues in the CDR3. CDR3 sequence reads: CASLLAGNEQFF. Full variable domain (outside the CDR3, taken from reference TRBV2 and TRBJ2-1): EPEVTQTPSHQVTQMGQEVILRCVPISNHLYFYWYRQILGQKVEFLVSFYNNEISEKSEIFDDQFSVERPDGSNFTLKIRSTKLEDSAMYFCASLLAGNEQFFGPGTRLTVL.

The V call is TRBV27, the J call TRBJ2-7; without DNA, the TCRdb call of TRBD1 cannot be checked. Per germline, CDR1 MNHEY and CDR2 SMNVEV (reference sequence). This CDR3 comprises 16 residues. The CDR3: CASSLRAGTTSYEQYF.

The chain uses TRBV29-1 and TRBJ2-7; lacking DNA, the TRBD1 call made by TCRdb goes unchecked. The CDR3 contains 15 residues. Germline CDR1 and CDR2: SQVTM and ANQGSEA. The CDR3 loop is CSVEVPTVGLSEQYF.

J is TRBJ1-4 and V is TRBV6-1; with no DNA, the TCRdb D assignment of TRBD1 cannot be verified. The CDR3 sequence is 16 residues long. Germline V gene lookup returns CDR1 MNHNS and CDR2 SASEGT. The CDR3 sequence: CASRRTLGERSEKLFF.

The chain has TRBV20-1 and TRBJ2-7; the D call from TCRdb, TRBD2, cannot be confirmed without DNA. The CDR3 contains 15 residues. Germline V gene sequence: CDR1 DFQATT, CDR2 SNEGSKA (reference sequence). CDR3 amino acids: CSALPGASGGWEQYF.

V gene TRBV10-3 combines with J gene TRBJ2-3; the TCRdb D gene call, TRBD2, has no DNA to confirm it. Per germline, CDR1 ENHRY and CDR2 SYGVKD. The CDR3 length is 13 residues. CDR3 sequence: CATRFSTTDTQYF.